Sequencing of this TCR beta chain was carried out in a study of cytomegalovirus exposure and HLA in healthy donors. Overall study: There were 85 million or so unique TCRs (from HLA-typed donors) in an early data release.

General study findings and limits: In an earlier analysis, most TCR beta V segments were productive about 87% or about 30% of the time.

As for this clone: The antigen is undetermined. An end of the junction differs from the germline gene, which may be a read error.

CDR3 size: 15 residues. CDR1 is SGHNT, CDR2 YYREEE, per germline (reference sequence). The study ran its PCR with 60 Vbeta and 13 Jbeta primers. Using immunoSEQ multiplex PCR, the repertoire was profiled, and TCRdb retains in-frame clones only, with some absent. The table lists 100,000 to 150,000 clones, 82% of them singletons. This TCR came from a male donor in good health and CMV-seropositive. The chain has TRBV5-4 and TRBJ1-1; no clear D. The sequencing input was PBMCs. The CDR3 reads CASSSTRDTHTEASF. DNA of the CDR3: TGTGCCAGCAGCTCAACGCGCGACACCCACACTGAAGCTTCCTTT.